Below are 12 T cell receptor beta chains sequenced from a single sample in a study of CD8 T cells in Susac syndrome. Random hexamers served to reverse transcribe about 0.45 to 1 ug RNA. TCRdb reprocessed the immunoSEQ multiplex PCR reads with MiXCR, giving one entry per CDR3 protein. The repertoire holds 100,000 to 150,000 distinct CDR3 sequences, approximately 93% seen once, with just under 0.095% in the top ten. The sequenced sample was CD4+ T cells from PBMCs. All receptors derive from a human donor with multiple sclerosis.

The V and J genes are TRBV20-1 and TRBJ1-2; D possibly corresponds to TRBD1 (5 bases). The germline V and J ends were trimmed by 6 bases and 3 bases, with 20 bases remaining between them. In germline, CDR1 is DFQATT, CDR2 SNEGSKA (reference sequence). The CDR3 has 15 residues. DNA for the CDR3: TGCAGTGCAAAAAAGCTCGGTGGGGGTTACTATGGCTACACCTTC. Protein product: CSAKKLGGGYYGYTF.

The rearrangement joins TRBV18 to TRBJ2-6; 7 bases line up with TRBD1. The CDR3 is made up of 15 amino acids. The ends lost 4 bases at V and 2 bases at J; junction bases unmatched: 2. Germline CDR1 and CDR2: KGHSH and LQKENI. The CDR3 protein is CASSRQGTGANVLTF. Written as DNA, the CDR3 is TGTGCCAGCTCACGACAGGGAACTGGGGCCAACGTCCTGACTTTC.

The chain carries TRBV18 and TRBJ2-7; the D is unclear. Germline V gives CDR1 KGHSH, CDR2 LQKENI. The CDR3 has 14 residues. Trimming removed 6 bases at V and 0 bases at J, with 12 bases between. CDR3 sequence (DNA): TGTGCCAGCTCCCCAGACGTGGCCTCCTACGAGCAGTACTTC. As protein: CASSPDVASYEQYF.

The chain employs TRBV29-1 and TRBJ1-1; D ambiguous. The CDR3 extends over 12 amino acids. Trimming took off 7 bases at V and 2 bases at J, with 11 bases between the two ends. Germline lookup yields CDR1 SQVTM and CDR2 ANQGSEA. This CDR3 reads CSAETRNTEAFF. CDR3 nucleotide sequence: TGCAGCGCCGAGACAAGAAACACTGAAGCTTTCTTT.

The chain carries TRBV29-1 and TRBJ1-2, with D unresolved. The CDR3 is 13 amino acids. Trimming left V 4 bases short and J 5 bases short, with 14 bases between. Germline lookup yields CDR1 SQVTM and CDR2 ANQGSEA. CDR3 sequence (DNA): TGCAGCGTTGGGGTTGAAGGCGGGTATGGCTACACCTTC. Its protein product is CSVGVEGGYGYTF.

The J gene is TRBJ1-1, the V gene TRBV6-6, with a possible D match to TRBD1 (5 bases). The V gene's germline CDR1 is MNHNY and CDR2 SVGAGI (reference sequence). V was clipped by 8 bases and J by 7 bases, with 14 bases between them. The length of the CDR3 is 12 residues. The CDR3 DNA is TGTGCCAGCGGGGGGTCGTACGGTGAAGCTTTCTTT. Translation gives CASGGSYGEAFF.

This rearrangement joins TRBV28 to TRBJ2-5; D unresolved. V was trimmed by 6 bases and J by 2 bases, leaving 4 bases between them. CDR1 and CDR2 (germline): MDHEN, SYDVKM. The CDR3 has 11 amino acids. The CDR3 coding sequence is TGTGCCAGCAGGACTCAAGAGACCCAGTACTTC. Its translation: CASRTQETQYF.

This clonotype appeared once. The rearrangement uses TRBV10-3 and TRBJ2-7, with D tentatively TRBD2 (5 bases). This CDR3 spans 17 amino acids. Trimming removed 10 bases from V and 1 base from J, with 26 bases in between. CDR1 and CDR2 (germline): ENHRY, SYGVKD. The CDR3 reads CATSGRLMEEMSYEQYF. The DNA of the CDR3 is TGTGCCACATCAGGTCGCCTGATGGAGGAAATGTCCTACGAGCAGTACTTC.

This chain connects TRBV4-3 to TRBJ1-2; D not resolved. The CDR3 has 14 amino acids. CDR1 LGHNA and CDR2 YSLEER come from the germline V gene. Between the trimmed V and J ends, which lost 1 base and 7 bases, there was a span of 13 bases. CDR3 loop: CASSQVLGKSGYTF. The CDR3 DNA sequence: TGCGCCAGCAGCCAAGTGCTGGGGAAGAGTGGCTACACCTTC.

This clonotype was counted only a few times. The V gene is TRBV12-3 or TRBV12-4, the J gene TRBJ2-6; D not resolved. The V gene lost 4 bases and the J gene lost 2 bases, with 9 bases spanning the gap. The CDR3 consists of 15 residues. The CDR3 DNA sequence: TGTGCCAGCAGTTCGAGAGGACCTGGGGCCAACGTCCTGACTTTC. Its protein product is CASSSRGPGANVLTF.

The V gene is TRBV20-1, the J gene TRBJ1-5, with D unclear. This CDR3 contains 16 residues. CDR1 is DFQATT and CDR2 is SNEGSKA in the germline V gene (reference sequence). The germline V and J ends were trimmed by 3 bases and 1 base, with 16 bases remaining between them. The CDR3 loop reads CSASGKGTFSNQPQHF. The CDR3 DNA reads TGCAGTGCTAGTGGAAAGGGTACCTTCAGCAATCAGCCCCAGCATTTT.

The rearrangement uses TRBV6-1 and TRBJ1-5, with D hard to call. V was trimmed by 4 bases and J by 1 base, leaving 11 bases between them. The CDR3 consists of 15 residues. The germline CDR1 and CDR2 sequences are MNHNS and SASEGT. For the CDR3, the DNA is TGTGCCAGCAGTGGTACGGGGATCAGCAATCAGCCCCAGCATTTT. Amino acid sequence: CASSGTGISNQPQHF.